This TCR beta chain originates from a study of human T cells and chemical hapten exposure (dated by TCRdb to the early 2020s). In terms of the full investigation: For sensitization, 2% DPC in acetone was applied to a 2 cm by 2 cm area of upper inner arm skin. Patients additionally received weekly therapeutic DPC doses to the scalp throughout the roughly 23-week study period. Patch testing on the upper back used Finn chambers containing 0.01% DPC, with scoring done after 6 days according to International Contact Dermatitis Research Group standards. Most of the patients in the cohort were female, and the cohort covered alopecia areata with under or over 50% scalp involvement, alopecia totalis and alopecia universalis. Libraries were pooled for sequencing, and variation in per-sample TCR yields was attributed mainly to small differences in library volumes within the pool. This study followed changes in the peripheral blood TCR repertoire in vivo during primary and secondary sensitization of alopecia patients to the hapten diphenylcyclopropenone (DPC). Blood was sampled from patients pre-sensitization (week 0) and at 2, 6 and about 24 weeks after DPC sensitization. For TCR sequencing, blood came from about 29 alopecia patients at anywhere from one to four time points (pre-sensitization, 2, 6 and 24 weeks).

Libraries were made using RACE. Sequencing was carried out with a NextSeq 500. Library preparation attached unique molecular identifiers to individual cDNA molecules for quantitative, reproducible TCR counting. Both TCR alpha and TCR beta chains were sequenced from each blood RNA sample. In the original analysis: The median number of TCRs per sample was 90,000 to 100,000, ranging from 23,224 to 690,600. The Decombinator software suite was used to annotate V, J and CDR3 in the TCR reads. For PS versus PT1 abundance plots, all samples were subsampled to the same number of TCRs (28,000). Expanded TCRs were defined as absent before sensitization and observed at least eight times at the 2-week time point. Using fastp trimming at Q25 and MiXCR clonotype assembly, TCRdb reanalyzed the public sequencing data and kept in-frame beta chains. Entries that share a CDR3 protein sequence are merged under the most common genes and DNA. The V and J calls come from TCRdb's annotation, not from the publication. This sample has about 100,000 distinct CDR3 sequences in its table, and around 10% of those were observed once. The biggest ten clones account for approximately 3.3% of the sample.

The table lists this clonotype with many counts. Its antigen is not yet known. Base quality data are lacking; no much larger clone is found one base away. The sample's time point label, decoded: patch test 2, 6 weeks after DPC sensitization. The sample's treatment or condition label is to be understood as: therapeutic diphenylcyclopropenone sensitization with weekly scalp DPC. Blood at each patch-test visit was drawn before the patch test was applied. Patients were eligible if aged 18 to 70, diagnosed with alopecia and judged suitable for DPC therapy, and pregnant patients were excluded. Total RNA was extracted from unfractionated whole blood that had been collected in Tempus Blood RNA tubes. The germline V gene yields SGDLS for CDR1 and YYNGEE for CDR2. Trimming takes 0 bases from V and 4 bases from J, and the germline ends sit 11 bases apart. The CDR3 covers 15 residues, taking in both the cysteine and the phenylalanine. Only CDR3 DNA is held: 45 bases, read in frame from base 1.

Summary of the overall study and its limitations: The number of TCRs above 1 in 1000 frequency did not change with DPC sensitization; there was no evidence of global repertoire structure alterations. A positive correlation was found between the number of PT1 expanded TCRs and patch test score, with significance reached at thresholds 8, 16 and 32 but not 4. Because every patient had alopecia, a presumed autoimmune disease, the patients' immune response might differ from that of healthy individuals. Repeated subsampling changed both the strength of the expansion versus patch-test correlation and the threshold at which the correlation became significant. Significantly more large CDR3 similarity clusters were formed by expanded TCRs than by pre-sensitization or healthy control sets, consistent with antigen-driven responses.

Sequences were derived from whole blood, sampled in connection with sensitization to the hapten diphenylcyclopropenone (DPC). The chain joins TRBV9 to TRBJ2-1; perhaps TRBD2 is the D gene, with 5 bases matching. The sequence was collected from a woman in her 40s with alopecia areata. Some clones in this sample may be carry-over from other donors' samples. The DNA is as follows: TGTGCCAGCAGCGTAGGCACTAGTCGTTACAATGAGCAGTTCTTC. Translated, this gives CASSVGTSRYNEQFF.